The source of this TCR beta chain is a study of T cells after yellow fever vaccination. Study observations and caveats: The CD4 and CD8 compartments had a small share of their clonotypes in common. Most clones from primary vaccination were detected again post-booster (around 96% CD4, roughly 91% CD8).

As to this clonotype: Its antigen is as yet unknown.

Template switching by 5'RACE produced TCR cDNA, adding a universal primer site and UMIs. Using its own MiXCR run on the 5' RACE reads, TCRdb lists one record per CDR3 protein. The table shows approximately 550,000 distinct CDR3 sequences, with under 25% occurring only once. In germline, CDR1 is ENHRY, CDR2 SYGVKD. V lost 6 bases to trimming and J lost 7 bases; unmatched junction nucleotides: 10. The CDR3 has 14 amino acids. The sample was PBMCs, taken 15 days after the yellow fever booster vaccination. The rearrangement links TRBV10-3 to TRBJ2-3, with 7 bases lining up with TRBD2. This sequence originates from a man under 40 who received the YFV17D yellow fever vaccine. In nucleotides, the CDR3 is TGTGCCATCAGGGGCGAGCGGGGAGAATATACGCAGTATTTT. Amino acids: CAIRGERGEYTQYF.